This T cell receptor beta chain is from a study of blood T cell repertoires in COVID-19. Trimming cost V 0 bases and J 8 bases; bases outside gene matches: 1. The germline V gene has CDR1 SGHNT and CDR2 YYREEE (reference sequence). CDR3 length equals 14 residues. Using immunoSEQ multiplex PCR, the repertoire was profiled, and TCRdb retains in-frame clones only, with some absent. The sample yields over 60,000 clones, about 91% seen once. Input material: peripheral blood. The rearrangement links TRBV5-4 to TRBJ1-4; TRBD1 aligns across 10 bases. The receptor's source is an older man with acute or convalescent COVID-19. CDR3 sequence reads: CASSLGQGAEKLFF. CDR3 nucleotide sequence: TGTGCCAGCAGCTTGGGACAGGGGGCGGAAAAACTGTTTTTT.